These 24 T cell receptor beta chains came from one sample sequenced in a study of Ad26.COV2.S vaccination and SARS-CoV-2 variants. The treatment is: 15 to 20 received Ad26.COV2.S at low or high dose, single or two shots; five or six received placebo; per-sample allocation not given. Samples came from day 63 after the first vaccine or placebo injection. Sequencing used immunoSEQ multiplex PCR; TCRdb keeps in-frame clones, though not all of them. Of under 600,000 clones detected, 80% to 90% appear once; the ten largest clones hold about 1.5%. This sample comprised peripheral blood, obtained in a trial of Ad26.COV2.S vaccine versus placebo. These receptors were obtained from a person aged 18-60 years who received the Ad26.COV2.S COVID-19 vaccine or a placebo.

The chain couples TRBV6-1 to TRBJ1-5; 8 bases are a match to TRBD1. V shed 1 base and J 16 bases; nucleotides not matched to a gene: 12. There are 14 residues in the CDR3. CDR1 MNHNS and CDR2 SASEGT come from the germline V gene. The CDR3 loop is CASSEGGQGGSEHF. The DNA of the CDR3 is TGTGCCAGCAGTGAAGGCGGACAGGGAGGTTCCGAACATTTT.

This chain uses TRBV6-5 with TRBJ1-1; 9 bases fit TRBD1. Germline-derived CDR1 and CDR2 are MNHEY and SVGAGI. The CDR3 length is 15 residues. With 0 bases clipped from V and 6 bases from J, the junction kept 5 bases outside the gene matches. The CDR3 here is CASSYSGTGLPEAFF. The CDR3 bases are TGTGCCAGCAGTTACTCTGGGACAGGGCTTCCTGAAGCTTTCTTT.

This clone was seen only a few times. The chain has TRBV4-2 and TRBJ1-6; no definite D call. CDR1 is LGHNA, CDR2 YNFKEQ, per germline. Trimming removed 3 bases from V and 0 bases from J, with 9 bases in between. The CDR3 loop spans 16 amino acids. CDR3 DNA: TGTGCCAGCAGCCACGCAGAGAGCTCCTATAATTCACCCCTCCACTTT. It codes for CASSHAESSYNSPLHF.

The chain carries TRBV19 and TRBJ2-1; 8 nucleotides agree with TRBD2. The CDR3 has 20 residues. Per the germline V gene, CDR1 is LNHDA and CDR2 is SQIVND (reference sequence). The V segment lost 3 bases and the J segment 3 bases; nucleotides outside the gene matches: 19. In DNA, the CDR3 is TGTGCCAGTAGTATGGGCCAAGCGGGAGAGGCCCCTACCATCTACAATGAGCAGTTCTTC. Translating gives CASSMGQAGEAPTIYNEQFF.

The chain links TRBV6-2 or TRBV6-3 to TRBJ1-4, with TRBD1 as a possible D gene (6 bases). This CDR3 has 12 amino acids. The ends were cut back, 4 bases at V and 10 bases at J, with 10 bases in the middle. Germline CDR1 MNHEY, CDR2 SVGEGT. The CDR3 protein is CASSSQGGKLFF. The CDR3 bases are TGTGCCAGCAGTTCACAGGGAGGAAAACTGTTTTTT.

This clone was found a few times. The rearrangement uses TRBV2 and TRBJ1-5; D gene uncertain. V lost 0 bases and J lost 4, with 13 bases in between. The V gene's germline CDR1 is SNHLY and CDR2 FYNNEI. The CDR3 totals 16 residues. The CDR3 nucleotides read TGTGCCAGCAGTGAAGCCCTCCATGCCGCAAATCAGCCCCAGCATTTT. Translated, it gives CASSEALHAANQPQHF.

This clone was recorded once. The rearrangement joins TRBV27 to TRBJ1-2; no definite D call. Germline V gene lookup returns CDR1 MNHEY and CDR2 SMNVEV (reference sequence). This CDR3 comprises 13 residues. Trimming pared 2 bases from V and 0 bases from J, leaving 4 bases between. The CDR3 sequence is CASSLHPNYGYTF. The DNA for the CDR3 is TGTGCCAGCAGTTTACACCCTAACTATGGCTACACCTTC.

J is TRBJ2-5 and V is TRBV2; 10 bases are shared with TRBD2. CDR3 length: 14 residues. J gave up 4 bases and V 2 bases, and 1 base lay outside the gene matches. Germline CDR1 and CDR2: SNHLY and FYNNEI. The CDR3 loop is CASSELAGAETQYF. CDR3 DNA sequence: TGTGCCAGCAGTGAACTAGCGGGAGCAGAGACCCAGTACTTC.

This clone was seen a single time. The chain employs TRBV7-2 and TRBJ2-3, with D tentatively TRBD1 (5 bases). V lost 4 bases, J lost 0 bases, and 14 bases lay in between. The CDR3 is 16 residues long. The germline gives CDR1 SGHTA, CDR2 FQGNSA. The CDR3 DNA reads as TGTGCCAGCAGCTCCCAGGGCATTCCTAGCACAGATACGCAGTATTTT. It yields the protein CASSSQGIPSTDTQYF.

The CDR3 is CASSLVRAGGDTQYF. As DNA, the CDR3 is TGTGCCAGCAGCTTGGTCCGAGCGGGGGGGGATACGCAGTATTTT. V and J are TRBV7-8 and TRBJ2-3; 10 positions agree with TRBD2. This CDR3 is built from 15 residues. CDR1 SGHVS and CDR2 FQNEAQ come from the germline V gene. Trimming removed 3 bases from V and 6 bases from J; junction bases left unmatched: 6.

This clone was observed a single time. The chain employs TRBV7-9 and TRBJ1-1; weak D call: TRBD1 (6 bases). The ends were cut back, 5 bases at V and 6 bases at J, with 19 bases in the middle. Looked up from germline, CDR1 is SEHNR and CDR2 is FQNEAQ (reference sequence). The CDR3 is 15 amino acids. The CDR3, as DNA: TGTGCCAGCAGCCTCGCTTCGGCAGGGGAATCTGAAGCTTTCTTT. This translates into CASSLASAGESEAFF. The full variable domain, rest sourced from reference TRBV7-9 and TRBJ1-1, is DTGVSQNPRHKITKRGQNVTFRCDPISEHNRLYWYRQTLGQGPEFLTYFQNEAQLEKSRLLSDRFSAERPKGSFSTLEIQRTEQGDSAMYLCASSLASAGESEAFFGQGTRLTVV.

This chain connects TRBV28 to TRBJ2-7; TRBD1 aligns across 7 bases. Unmatched junction bases numbered 5, after V lost 6 bases and J lost 3 bases. Germline V CDR1 and CDR2: MDHEN, SYDVKM. CDR3 length: 13 amino acids. The CDR3 DNA reads as TGTGCCAGCAGCCCGGGACAGTTCTACGAGCAGTACTTC. Its protein is CASSPGQFYEQYF.

V is TRBV20-1 and J is TRBJ1-6; 12 bases line up with TRBD1. This CDR3 is 17 amino acids long. Germline CDR1 DFQATT, CDR2 SNEGSKA (reference sequence). J lost 6 bases, V lost 3 bases, and 9 bases had no gene match. CDR3 loop: CSASRPRDRGRNSPLHF. The CDR3 coding sequence is TGCAGTGCTAGTCGCCCGAGGGACAGGGGGCGTAATTCACCCCTCCACTTT.

This clone came up once. V is TRBV9 and J is TRBJ1-2; D uncertain. Germline lookup yields CDR1 SGDLS and CDR2 YYNGEE. This CDR3 is 13 amino acids long. Trimming stripped 3 bases from V and 8 bases from J, with 14 bases between. CDR3 DNA sequence: TGTGCCAGCAGCGCCGGGGATCTCGAGGGCTACACCTTC. Translation gives CASSAGDLEGYTF.

The chain combines TRBV2 with TRBJ2-1, with TRBD2 matching over 10 bases. V lost 7 bases, J lost 7 bases, and 13 bases stayed unmatched. This CDR3 contains 16 residues. The germline V gene encodes CDR1 SNHLY and CDR2 FYNNEI. The CDR3 protein is CASTRQASGRVNEQFF. The CDR3 DNA follows: TGTGCCAGCACGAGACAGGCTAGCGGGAGAGTTAATGAGCAGTTCTTC. The complete variable domain, with remaining parts taken from reference TRBV2 and TRBJ2-1, reads EPEVTQTPSHQVTQMGQEVILRCVPISNHLYFYWYRQILGQKVEFLVSFYNNEISEKSEIFDDQFSVERPDGSNFTLKIRSTKLEDSAMYFCASTRQASGRVNEQFFGPGTRLTVL.

The gene calls are TRBV24-1 and TRBJ1-1; TRBD1 aligns across 9 bases. CDR1 KGHDR and CDR2 SFDVKD come from the germline V gene. The CDR3 is 15 amino acids. After removal of 4 bases from V and 7 bases from J, the junction contained 9 bases not matched to a gene. The DNA for the CDR3 is TGTGCCACCAGTGACTTCGGGACAGGGAAGGGTGAAGCTTTCTTT. Its protein product is CATSDFGTGKGEAFF.

The V and J genes are TRBV15 and TRBJ2-1; TRBD2 aligns across 13 bases. From germline, CDR1 is LNHNV and CDR2 YYDKDF (reference sequence). V shed 1 base and J 8 bases; nucleotides not matched to a gene: 2. This CDR3 contains 15 residues. The CDR3 sequence is CATSRGTSGSDEQFF. The CDR3 bases are TGTGCCACCAGCAGAGGGACTAGCGGGAGCGATGAGCAGTTCTTC.

The chain recombines TRBV18 with TRBJ2-7; D possibly matches TRBD1 or TRBD2 (6 bases each). Germline lookup yields CDR1 KGHSH and CDR2 LQKENI. Trimming took 4 bases from V and 3 from J, leaving 10 bases between them. The CDR3 has 13 amino acids. The CDR3 spells CASSQGGNYEQYF. The DNA of the CDR3 is TGTGCCAGCTCACAGGGGGGCAACTACGAGCAGTACTTC.

The chain employs TRBV9 and TRBJ1-6; the D is unclear. The CDR3 totals 15 residues. The ends were cut back, 4 bases at V and 5 bases at J, with 13 bases in the middle. CDR1 is SGDLS and CDR2 is YYNGEE in the germline V gene. In nucleotides, the CDR3 is TGTGCCAGCAGCCCCGGCCTGGGAAATAATTCACCCCTCCACTTT. Translation gives CASSPGLGNNSPLHF.

This chain connects TRBV10-3 to TRBJ2-7, with 10 bases that match TRBD1. The ends lost 8 bases at V and 3 bases at J; junction bases unmatched: 4. The CDR3 is made up of 13 amino acids. In germline, CDR1 is ENHRY, CDR2 SYGVKD. CDR3 DNA: TGTGCCATCGGGGGACAGGGGAACTACGAGCAGTACTTC. Protein product: CAIGGQGNYEQYF.

V gene TRBV20-1 combines with J gene TRBJ1-4; D is unclear. This CDR3 spans 14 amino acids. The germline V gene has CDR1 DFQATT and CDR2 SNEGSKA (reference sequence). Trimming pared 3 bases from V and 2 bases from J, leaving 10 bases between. The CDR3 reads CSASKGRTNEKLFF. CDR3 sequence (DNA): TGCAGTGCTAGTAAGGGTAGGACTAATGAAAAACTGTTTTTT.

In DNA form, the CDR3 reads TGCAGTGCTAGAGTATACGAGCAGTACTTC. Translation gives CSARVYEQYF. This rearrangement joins TRBV20-1 to TRBJ2-7; D remains ambiguous. V was pared by 1 base and J by 4 bases, with 2 bases between. CDR3 size: 10 residues. CDR1 DFQATT and CDR2 SNEGSKA come from the germline V gene (reference sequence).

This clone came up once. The V gene is TRBV3-1 (or the pseudogene TRBV3-2), the J gene TRBJ1-4; D is unclear. Per germline, CDR1 LGHDT and CDR2 YNNKEL (reference sequence). V dropped 1 base and J dropped 0 bases, with 9 bases sitting between them. The CDR3 runs to 16 residues. CDR3 region: CASSQGTAATNEKLFF. CDR3 coding DNA: TGTGCCAGCAGCCAAGGGACGGCAGCAACTAATGAAAAACTGTTTTTT.

The chain recombines TRBV18 with TRBJ2-7, with 9 nucleotides matching TRBD1. J gave up 7 bases and V 6 bases, and 13 bases lay outside the gene matches. Germline V CDR1 and CDR2: KGHSH, LQKENI. The CDR3 is 15 amino acids. The CDR3 is CASSPRTGDIREQYF. CDR3 bases: TGTGCCAGCTCCCCCAGGACAGGGGATATTAGAGAGCAGTACTTC.